The text below deals with one T cell receptor (beta chain). V dropped 0 bases and J dropped 6 bases, with 10 bases sitting between them. The CDR3 sequence is 13 residues long. The V gene's germline CDR1 is SGHRS and CDR2 YFSETQ. This specimen comes from a study of T cells in localized non-small cell lung cancer. Profiling relied on immunoSEQ multiplex PCR, and the TCRdb table lists in-frame clones only, not all of them. This table has around 24,000 clones, more than 85% appearing once. Sequencing used peripheral blood, obtained before any cancer treatment. The chain carries TRBV5-1 and TRBJ2-7; D possibly uses TRBD1 or TRBD2 (5 bases each). This clonotype was obtained from a male donor aged 60 or over with stage I squamous cell lung carcinoma. The CDR3 sequence: CASSLAGGTEQYF. The CDR3, as DNA: TGCGCCAGCAGCTTGGCTGGGGGAACCGAGCAGTACTTC.